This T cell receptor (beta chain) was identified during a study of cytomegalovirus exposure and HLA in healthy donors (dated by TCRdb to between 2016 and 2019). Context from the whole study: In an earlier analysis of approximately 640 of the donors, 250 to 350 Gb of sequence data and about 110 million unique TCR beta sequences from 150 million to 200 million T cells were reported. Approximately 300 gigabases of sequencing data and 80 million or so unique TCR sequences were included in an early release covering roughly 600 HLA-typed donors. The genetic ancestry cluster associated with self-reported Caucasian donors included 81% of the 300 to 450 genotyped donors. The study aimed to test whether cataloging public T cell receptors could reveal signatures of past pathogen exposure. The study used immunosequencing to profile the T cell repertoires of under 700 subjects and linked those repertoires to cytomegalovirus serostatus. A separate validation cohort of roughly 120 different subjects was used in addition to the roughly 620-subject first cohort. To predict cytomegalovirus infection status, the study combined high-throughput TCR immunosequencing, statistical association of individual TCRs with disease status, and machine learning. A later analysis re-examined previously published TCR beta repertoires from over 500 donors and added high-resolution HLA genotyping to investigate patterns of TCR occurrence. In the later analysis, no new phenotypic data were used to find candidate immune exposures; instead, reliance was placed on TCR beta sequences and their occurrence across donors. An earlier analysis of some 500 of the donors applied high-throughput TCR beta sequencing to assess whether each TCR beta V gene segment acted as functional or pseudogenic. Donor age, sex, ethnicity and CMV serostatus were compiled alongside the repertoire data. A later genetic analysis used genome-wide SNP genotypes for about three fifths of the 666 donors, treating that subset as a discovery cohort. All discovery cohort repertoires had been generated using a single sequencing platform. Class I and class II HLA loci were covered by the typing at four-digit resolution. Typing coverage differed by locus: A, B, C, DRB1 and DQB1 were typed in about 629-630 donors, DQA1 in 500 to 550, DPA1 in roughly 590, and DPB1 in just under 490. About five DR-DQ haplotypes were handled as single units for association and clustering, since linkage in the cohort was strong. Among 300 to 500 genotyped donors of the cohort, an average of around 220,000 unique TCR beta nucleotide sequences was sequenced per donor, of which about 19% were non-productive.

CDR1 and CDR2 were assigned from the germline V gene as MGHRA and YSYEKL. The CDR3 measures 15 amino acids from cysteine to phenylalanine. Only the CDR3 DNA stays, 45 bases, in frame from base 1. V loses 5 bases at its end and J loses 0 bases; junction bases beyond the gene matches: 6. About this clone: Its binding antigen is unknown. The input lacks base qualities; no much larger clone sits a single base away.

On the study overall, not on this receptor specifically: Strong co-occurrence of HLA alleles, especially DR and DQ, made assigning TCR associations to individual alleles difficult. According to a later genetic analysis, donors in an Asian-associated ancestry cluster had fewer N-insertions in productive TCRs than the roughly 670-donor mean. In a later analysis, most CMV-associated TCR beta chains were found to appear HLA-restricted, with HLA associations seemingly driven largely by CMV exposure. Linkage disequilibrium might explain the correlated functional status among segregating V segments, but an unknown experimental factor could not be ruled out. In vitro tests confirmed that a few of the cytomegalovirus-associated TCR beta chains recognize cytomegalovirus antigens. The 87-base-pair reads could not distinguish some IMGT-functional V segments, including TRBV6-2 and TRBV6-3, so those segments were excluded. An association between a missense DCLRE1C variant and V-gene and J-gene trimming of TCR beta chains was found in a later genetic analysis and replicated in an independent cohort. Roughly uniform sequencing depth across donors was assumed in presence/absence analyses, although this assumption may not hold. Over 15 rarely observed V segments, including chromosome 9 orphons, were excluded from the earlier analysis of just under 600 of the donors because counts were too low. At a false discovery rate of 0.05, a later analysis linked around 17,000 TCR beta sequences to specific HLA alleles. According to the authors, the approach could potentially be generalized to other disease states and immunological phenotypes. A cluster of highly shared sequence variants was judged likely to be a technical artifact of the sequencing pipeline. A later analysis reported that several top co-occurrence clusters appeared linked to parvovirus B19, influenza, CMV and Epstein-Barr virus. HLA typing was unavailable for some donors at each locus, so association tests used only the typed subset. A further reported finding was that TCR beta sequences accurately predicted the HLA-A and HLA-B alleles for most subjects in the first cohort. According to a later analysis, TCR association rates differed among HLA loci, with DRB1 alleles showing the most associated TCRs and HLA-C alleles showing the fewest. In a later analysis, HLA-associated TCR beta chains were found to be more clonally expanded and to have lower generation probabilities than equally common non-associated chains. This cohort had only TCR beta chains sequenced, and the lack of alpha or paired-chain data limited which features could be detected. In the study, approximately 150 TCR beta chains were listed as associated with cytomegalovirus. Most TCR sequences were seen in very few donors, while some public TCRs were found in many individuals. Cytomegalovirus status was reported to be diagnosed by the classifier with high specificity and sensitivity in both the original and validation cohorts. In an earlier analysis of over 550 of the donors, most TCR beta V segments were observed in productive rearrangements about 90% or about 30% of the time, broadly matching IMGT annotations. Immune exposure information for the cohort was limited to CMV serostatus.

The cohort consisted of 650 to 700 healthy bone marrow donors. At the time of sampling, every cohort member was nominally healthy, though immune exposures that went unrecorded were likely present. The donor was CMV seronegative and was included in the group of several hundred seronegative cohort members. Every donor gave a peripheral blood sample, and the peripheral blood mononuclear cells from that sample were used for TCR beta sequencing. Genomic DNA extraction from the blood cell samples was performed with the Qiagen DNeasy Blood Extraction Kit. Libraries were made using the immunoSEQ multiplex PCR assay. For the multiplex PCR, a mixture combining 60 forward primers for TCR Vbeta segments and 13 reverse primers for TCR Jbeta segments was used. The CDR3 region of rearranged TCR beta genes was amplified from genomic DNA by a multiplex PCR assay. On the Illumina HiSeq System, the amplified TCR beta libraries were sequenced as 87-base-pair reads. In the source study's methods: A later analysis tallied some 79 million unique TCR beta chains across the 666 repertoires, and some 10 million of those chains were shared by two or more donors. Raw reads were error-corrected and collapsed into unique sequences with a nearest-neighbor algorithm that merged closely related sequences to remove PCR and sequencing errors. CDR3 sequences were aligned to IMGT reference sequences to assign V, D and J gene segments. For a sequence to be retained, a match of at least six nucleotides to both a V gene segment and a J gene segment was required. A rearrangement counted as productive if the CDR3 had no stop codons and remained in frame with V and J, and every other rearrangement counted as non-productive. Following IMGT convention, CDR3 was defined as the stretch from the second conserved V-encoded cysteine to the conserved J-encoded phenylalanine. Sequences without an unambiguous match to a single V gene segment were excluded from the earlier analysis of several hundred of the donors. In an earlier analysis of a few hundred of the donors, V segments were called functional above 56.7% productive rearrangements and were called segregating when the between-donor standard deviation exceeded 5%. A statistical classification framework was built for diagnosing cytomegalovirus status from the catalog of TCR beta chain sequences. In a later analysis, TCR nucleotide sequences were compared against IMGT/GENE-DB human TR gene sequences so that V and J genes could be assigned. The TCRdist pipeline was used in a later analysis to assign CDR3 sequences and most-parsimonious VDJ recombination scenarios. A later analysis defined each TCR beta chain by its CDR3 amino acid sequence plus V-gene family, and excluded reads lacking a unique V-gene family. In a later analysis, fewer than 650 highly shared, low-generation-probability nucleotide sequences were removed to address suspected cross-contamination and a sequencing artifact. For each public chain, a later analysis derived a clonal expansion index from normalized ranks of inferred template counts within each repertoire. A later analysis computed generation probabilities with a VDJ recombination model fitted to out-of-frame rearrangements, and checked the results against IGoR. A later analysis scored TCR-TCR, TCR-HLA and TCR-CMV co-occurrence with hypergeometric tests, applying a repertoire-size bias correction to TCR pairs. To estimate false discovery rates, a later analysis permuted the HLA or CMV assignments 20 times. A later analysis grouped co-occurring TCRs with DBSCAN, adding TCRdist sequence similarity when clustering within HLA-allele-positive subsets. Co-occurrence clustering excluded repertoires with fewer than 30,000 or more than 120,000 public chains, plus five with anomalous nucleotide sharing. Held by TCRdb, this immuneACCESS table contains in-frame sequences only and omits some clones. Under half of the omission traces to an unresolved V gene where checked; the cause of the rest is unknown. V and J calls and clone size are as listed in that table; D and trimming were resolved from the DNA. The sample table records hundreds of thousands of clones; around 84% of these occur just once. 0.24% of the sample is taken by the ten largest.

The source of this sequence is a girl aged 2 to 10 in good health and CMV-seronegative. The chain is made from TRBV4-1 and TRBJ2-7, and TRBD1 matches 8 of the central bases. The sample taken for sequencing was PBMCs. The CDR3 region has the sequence CASSLNRGSSYEQYF. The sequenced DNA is TGCGCCAGCAGCTTGAACAGGGGGAGCTCCTACGAGCAGTACTTC.